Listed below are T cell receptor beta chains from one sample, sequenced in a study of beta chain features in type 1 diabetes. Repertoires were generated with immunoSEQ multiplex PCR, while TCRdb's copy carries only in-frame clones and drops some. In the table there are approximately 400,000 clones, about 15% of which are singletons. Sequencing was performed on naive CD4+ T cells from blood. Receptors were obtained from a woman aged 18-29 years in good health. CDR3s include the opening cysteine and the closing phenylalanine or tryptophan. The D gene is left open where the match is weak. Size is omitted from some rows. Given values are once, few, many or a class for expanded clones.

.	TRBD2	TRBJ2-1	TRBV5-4	TGTGCCAGCAGCTTGCCCGGGACTAGAAAGGGGGAGTTCTTC	CASSLPGTRKGEFF
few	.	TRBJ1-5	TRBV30	TGTGCCTGGAACAGGGAATTCGGCAATCAGCCCCAGCATTTT	CAWNREFGNQPQHF
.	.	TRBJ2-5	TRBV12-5	TGTGCTAGTGCCCCAGGGGGGCATCAAGAGACCCAGTACTTC	CASAPGGHQETQYF
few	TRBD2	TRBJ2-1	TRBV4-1	TGCGCCAGCAGCCCGTTTAGCGGGAACTCCTACAATGAGCAGTTCTTC	CASSPFSGNSYNEQFF
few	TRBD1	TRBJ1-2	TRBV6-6	TGTGCCAGCAGTCTCCCGGGACAGTACTATGGCTACACCTTC	CASSLPGQYYGYTF
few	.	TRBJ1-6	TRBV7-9	TGTGCCAGCAGCTTAGAACGAGGGAATTCACCCCTCCACTTT	CASSLERGNSPLHF
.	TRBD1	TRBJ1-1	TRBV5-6	TGTGCCAGCAGCTTGGGACAGGGCGATGGAGCTTTCTTT	CASSLGQGDGAFF
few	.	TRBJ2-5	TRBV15	TGTGCCACCAGCAGGGACGGACAAATCCAAGAGACCCAGTACTTC	CATSRDGQIQETQYF
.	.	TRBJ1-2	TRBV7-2	TGTGCCAGCAGCCCCCGCAGCAGGGAAGCTAACTATGGCTACACCTTC	CASSPRSREANYGYTF
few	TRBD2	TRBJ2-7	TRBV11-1	TGTGCCAGCAGCTTAGGACTAGCGCAATACGAGCAGTACTTC	CASSLGLAQYEQYF
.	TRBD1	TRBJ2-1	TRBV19	TGTGCCAGTAGTCCGAACAGGGGCAATGAGCAGTTCTTC	CASSPNRGNEQFF
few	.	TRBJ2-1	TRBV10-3	TGTGCCATCAGCCCCAGGGGGGACGGATACAATGAGCAGTTCTTC	CAISPRGDGYNEQFF